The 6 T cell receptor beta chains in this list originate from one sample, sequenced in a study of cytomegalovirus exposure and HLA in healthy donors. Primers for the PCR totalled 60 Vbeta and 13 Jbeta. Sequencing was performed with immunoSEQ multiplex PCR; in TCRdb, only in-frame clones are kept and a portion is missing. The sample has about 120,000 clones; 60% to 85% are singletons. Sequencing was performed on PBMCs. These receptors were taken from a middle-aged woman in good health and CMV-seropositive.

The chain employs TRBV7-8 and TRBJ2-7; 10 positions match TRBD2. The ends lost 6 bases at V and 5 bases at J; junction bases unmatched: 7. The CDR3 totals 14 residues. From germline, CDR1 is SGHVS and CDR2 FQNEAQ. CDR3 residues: CASSRAGTSDEQYF. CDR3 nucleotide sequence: TGTGCCAGCAGTCGAGCCGGGACTAGCGACGAGCAGTACTTC.

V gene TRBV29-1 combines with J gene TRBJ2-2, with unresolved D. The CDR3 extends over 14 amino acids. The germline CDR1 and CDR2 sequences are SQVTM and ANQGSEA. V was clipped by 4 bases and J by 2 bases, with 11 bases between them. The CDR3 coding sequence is TGCAGCGTTGCATCGCGGCCTAACACCGGGGAGCTGTTTTTT. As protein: CSVASRPNTGELFF.

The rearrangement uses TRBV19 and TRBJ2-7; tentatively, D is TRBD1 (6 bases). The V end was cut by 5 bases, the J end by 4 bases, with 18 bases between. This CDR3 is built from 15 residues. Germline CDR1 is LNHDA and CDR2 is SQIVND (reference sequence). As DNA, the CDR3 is TGTGCCAGTAGTGACCAGGGGCCCGTGAAGTACGAGCAGTACTTC. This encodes CASSDQGPVKYEQYF.

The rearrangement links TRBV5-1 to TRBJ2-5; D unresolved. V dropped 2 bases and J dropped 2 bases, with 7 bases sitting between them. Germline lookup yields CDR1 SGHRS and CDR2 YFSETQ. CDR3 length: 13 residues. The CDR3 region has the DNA TGCGCCAGCAGCTTAAGCGAACAAGAGACCCAGTACTTC. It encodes CASSLSEQETQYF.

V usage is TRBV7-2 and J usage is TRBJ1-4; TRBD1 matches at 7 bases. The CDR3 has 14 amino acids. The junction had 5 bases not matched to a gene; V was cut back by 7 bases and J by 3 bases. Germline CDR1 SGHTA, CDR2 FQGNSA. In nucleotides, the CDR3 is TGTGCCAGCACCAGGGGGGCTCCTAATGAAAAACTGTTTTTT. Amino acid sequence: CASTRGAPNEKLFF.

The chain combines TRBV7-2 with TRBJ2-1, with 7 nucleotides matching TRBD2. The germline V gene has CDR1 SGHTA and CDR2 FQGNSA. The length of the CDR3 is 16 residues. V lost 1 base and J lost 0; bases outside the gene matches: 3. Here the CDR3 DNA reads TGTGCCAGCAGCTTAGTCCTAGCGGCCTCCTACAATGAGCAGTTCTTC. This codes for CASSLVLAASYNEQFF.